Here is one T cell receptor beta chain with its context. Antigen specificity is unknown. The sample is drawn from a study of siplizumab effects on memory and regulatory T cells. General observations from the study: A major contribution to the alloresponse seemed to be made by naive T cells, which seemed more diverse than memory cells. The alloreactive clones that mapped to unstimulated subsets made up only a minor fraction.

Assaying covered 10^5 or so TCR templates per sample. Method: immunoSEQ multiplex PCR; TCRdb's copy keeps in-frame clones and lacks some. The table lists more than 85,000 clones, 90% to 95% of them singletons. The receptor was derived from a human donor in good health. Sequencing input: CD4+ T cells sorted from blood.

The CDR3, as DNA: TGTGCCTGGAGTGAGCTCGGGGCCGTCTCCTACGAGCAGTACTTC. Its translation is CAWSELGAVSYEQYF. This sequence joins TRBV30 and TRBJ2-7, with D possibly being TRBD1 or TRBD2 (5 bases each). CDR1 GTSNPN and CDR2 SVGIG come from the germline V gene (reference sequence). With 1 base removed from V and 0 bases from J, the gap between germline ends came to 13 bases. CDR3 size: 15 residues.